The 25 T cell receptor beta chains below were found in one sample sequenced in a study of shared clonotypes between healthy human individuals. Using immunoSEQ multiplex PCR, the repertoire was profiled, and TCRdb retains in-frame clones only, with some absent. The sample holds some 2,100,000 clones, about 93% seen once. It was CD45RO-negative cells, positively selected for CCR7, that made up naive CD8 cells, with terminally differentiated effector memory CD45RA+ cells excluded. Sequencing was done on a sample of naive CD8+ T cells from PBMCs. Source of these receptors: a young man in good health. Some clones in this sample may be carry-over from other donors' samples.

This clone is a singleton in its sample. This chain links TRBV28 with TRBJ1-2; D is uncertain. From germline, CDR1 is MDHEN and CDR2 SYDVKM. The germline V and J ends were trimmed by 3 bases and 1 base, with 12 bases remaining between them. The CDR3 has 15 residues. CDR3 in amino acids: CASSLMNSRNYGYTF. Here the CDR3 DNA reads TGTGCCAGCAGTTTGATGAACAGCCGTAACTATGGCTACACCTTC.

CDR3 sequence reads: CASSSYTGELFF. CDR3 in DNA: TGTGCCAGCAGCTCATACACCGGGGAGCTGTTTTTT. The genes are TRBV7-2 and TRBJ2-2, with unresolved D. The CDR3 has 12 residues. CDR1 SGHTA and CDR2 FQGNSA come from the germline V gene. Trimming left V 4 bases short and J 3 bases short, with 3 bases between.

V usage is TRBV2 and J usage is TRBJ2-1; 9 nucleotides align to TRBD2. The CDR3 length is 17 residues. Losses at the gene ends were 7 bases for V and 0 bases for J; bases not matched to a gene: 10. Germline V gives CDR1 SNHLY, CDR2 FYNNEI. Here the CDR3 reads CASKRLADLSSYNEQFF. CDR3 nucleotides: TGTGCCAGCAAGCGACTAGCGGACTTGAGCTCCTACAATGAGCAGTTCTTC.

The chain employs TRBV6-1 and TRBJ2-4, with a weak D call TRBD2 (6 bases). Germline-derived CDR1 and CDR2 are MNHNS and SASEGT. Trimming cost V 0 bases and J 2 bases, with 17 bases left between them. The CDR3 loop spans 18 amino acids. DNA for the CDR3: TGTGCCAGCAGTGAAGCGGGGGGAGGCGGTATCCCCAAAAACATTCAGTACTTC. It codes for CASSEAGGGGIPKNIQYF.

This chain uses TRBV11-2 with TRBJ2-2, with no clear D. The ends were cut back, 3 bases at V and 7 bases at J, with 6 bases in the middle. Germline values: CDR1 SGHAT, CDR2 FQNNGV. The CDR3 sequence is 12 residues long. Here the CDR3 DNA reads TGTGCCAGCAGCTTTAGTGGCGGGGAGCTGTTTTTT. The encoded protein is CASSFSGGELFF.

The J gene is TRBJ2-7, the V gene TRBV5-1, with D perhaps TRBD2 (5 bases). V was shortened by 0 bases and J by 0 bases, with 13 bases between the two germline ends. CDR3 length: 16 residues. The germline gives CDR1 SGHRS, CDR2 YFSETQ. CDR3 in amino acids: CASSLGGQSSSYEQYF. The CDR3 nucleotides read TGCGCCAGCAGCTTGGGAGGGCAGTCAAGCTCCTACGAGCAGTACTTC.

This sequence joins TRBV21-1 and TRBJ2-7; the D call of TRBD2 is as the table states it, not checked on the DNA. TRBV21-1 is marked as a pseudogene. The CDR3 loop spans 15 amino acids. CDR3 DNA sequence: TGTGCCAGCACCAAGCAACGGCTAGCCCTGTGGGAGCAGTACTTC. Translation: CASTKQRLALWEQYF.

Concerning this clone: Different DNA sequences within this sample yield the same CDR3. This chain uses TRBV9 with TRBJ2-3; no definite D call. V was trimmed by 0 bases and J by 4 bases, leaving 9 bases between them. The CDR3 loop spans 14 amino acids. The germline gives CDR1 SGDLS, CDR2 YYNGEE. Here the CDR3 reads CASSVVGKADTQYF. The DNA of the CDR3 is TGTGCCAGCAGCGTAGTTGGCAAAGCAGATACGCAGTATTTT.

This sequence joins TRBV9 and TRBJ2-1; 13 positions agree with TRBD2. Germline V gene lookup returns CDR1 SGDLS and CDR2 YYNGEE. The junction had 8 bases not matched to a gene; V was cut back by 3 bases and J by 5 bases. The CDR3 is made up of 17 amino acids. The CDR3 bases are TGTGCCAGCAGCGCCTGGGCGACTAGCGGGAGGAACAATGAGCAGTTCTTC. Translating gives CASSAWATSGRNNEQFF. Drawing the rest from reference TRBV9 and TRBJ2-1, the complete variable domain is DSGVTQTPKHLITATGQRVTLRCSPRSGDLSVYWYQQSLDQGLQFLIQYYNGEERAKGNILERFSAQQFPDLHSELNLSSLELGDSALYFCASSAWATSGRNNEQFFGPGTRLTVL.

CDR3: CASSVGWGEGRHEQYF. CDR3 nucleotide sequence: TGTGCCAGCAGCGTAGGTTGGGGGGAAGGTCGGCACGAGCAGTACTTC. The chain joins TRBV9 to TRBJ2-7; possible D gene TRBD2, 6 bases. CDR1 and CDR2 (germline): SGDLS, YYNGEE. V was shortened by 0 bases and J by 5 bases, with 18 bases between the two germline ends. The CDR3 is made up of 16 amino acids.

This clone was found once. This chain connects TRBV7-9 to TRBJ1-1, with D possibly matching TRBD1 (5 bases). Germline V gives CDR1 SEHNR, CDR2 FQNEAQ (reference sequence). The V end lost 1 base, the J end lost 1 base, and 16 bases lay between the germline ends. The CDR3 is made up of 17 amino acids. DNA for the CDR3: TGTGCCAGCAGCTTAGGGCTCTCGGGGCAGCCGAACACTGAAGCTTTCTTT. Encoded protein: CASSLGLSGQPNTEAFF.

This rearrangement joins TRBV15 to TRBJ2-7; a possible D gene is TRBD1 (6 bases). Germline V gene sequence: CDR1 LNHNV, CDR2 YYDKDF (reference sequence). CDR3 length: 15 residues. V gave up 3 bases and J gave up 5 bases, with 17 bases separating them. CDR3 sequence (DNA): TGTGCCACCAGCAGCCGAGGGGGTAAGGTACACGAGCAGTACTTC. Translating it yields CATSSRGGKVHEQYF.

The gene calls are TRBV18 and TRBJ2-6; D is perhaps TRBD1 (6 bases). The CDR3 loop spans 14 amino acids. From germline, CDR1 is KGHSH and CDR2 LQKENI. With 6 bases removed from V and 2 bases from J, the gap between germline ends came to 8 bases. CDR3 DNA sequence: TGTGCCAGCTCCGAGGGGGCTGGGGCCAACGTCCTGACTTTC. Its translation: CASSEGAGANVLTF.

The chain employs TRBV5-8 and TRBJ2-4, with D unresolved. The CDR3 extends over 14 amino acids. The V end was cut by 6 bases, the J end by 3 bases, with 13 bases between. Germline lookup yields CDR1 SGHTS and CDR2 YDEGEE. CDR3 sequence reads: CASIDGWGKNIQYF. Here the CDR3 DNA reads TGTGCCAGCATCGACGGATGGGGCAAAAACATTCAGTACTTC.

CDR3 sequence (DNA): TGTGCCACCAGCAGAGTATTTGGGACAGGGGATACCTACGAGCAGTACTTC. Residues: CATSRVFGTGDTYEQYF. This rearrangement joins TRBV15 to TRBJ2-7; 10 nucleotides align to TRBD1. V trimming: 1 base; J trimming: 2 bases; junction bases outside the gene matches: 8. Germline CDR1 is LNHNV and CDR2 is YYDKDF (reference sequence). The CDR3 length is 17 residues.

CDR3 nucleotide sequence: TGCGCCAGCAGCTTAACCCCAGAGTTTATCTCCTACAATGAGCAGTTCTTC. This translates into CASSLTPEFISYNEQFF. The gene calls are TRBV5-1 and TRBJ2-1; D unresolved. Between the trimmed V and J ends, which lost 2 bases and 0 bases, there was a span of 15 bases. This CDR3 has 17 residues. CDR1 is SGHRS and CDR2 is YFSETQ in the germline V gene. The full variable domain, rest sourced from reference TRBV5-1 and TRBJ2-1, is KAGVTQTPRYLIKTRGQQVTLSCSPISGHRSVSWYQQTPGQGLQFLFEYFSETQRNKGNFPGRFSGRQFSNSRSEMNVSTLELGDSALYLCASSLTPEFISYNEQFFGPGTRLTVL.

The chain uses TRBV19 and TRBJ1-1; D ambiguous. Trimming took 5 bases from V and 10 from J, leaving 14 bases between them. The germline V gene has CDR1 LNHDA and CDR2 SQIVND (reference sequence). The length of the CDR3 is 12 residues. The CDR3 loop is CASSPDPWAAFF. The CDR3 bases are TGTGCCAGTAGTCCGGACCCCTGGGCAGCTTTCTTT.

The chain has TRBV6-5 and TRBJ2-2; D may be TRBD2 (6 bases). From germline, CDR1 is MNHEY and CDR2 SVGAGI. With 6 bases removed from V and 6 bases from J, the gap between germline ends came to 17 bases. The CDR3 runs 15 residues. The CDR3 reads CASRTPTGRPGELFF. The DNA for the CDR3 is TGTGCCAGCAGGACACCCACCGGGAGACCCGGGGAGCTGTTTTTT.

Points on this clone: Other DNA sequences in this specimen translate into the identical CDR3. The CDR3 protein is CASSLRGPGELFF. The CDR3 DNA is TGTGCCAGCAGTTTACGGGGACCAGGGGAGCTGTTTTTT. The V and J genes are TRBV27 and TRBJ2-2, with D perhaps matching TRBD1 or TRBD2 (5 bases each). The CDR3 is 13 residues long. Trimming took 2 bases from V and 8 from J, leaving 9 bases between them. CDR1 and CDR2 from the germline V gene are MNHEY and SMNVEV (reference sequence).

This chain uses TRBV27 with TRBJ2-7, with a possible D match to TRBD2 (6 bases). CDR3 length: 13 residues. Per the germline V gene, CDR1 is MNHEY and CDR2 is SMNVEV (reference sequence). V dropped 7 bases and J dropped 3 bases, with 13 bases sitting between them. DNA of the CDR3: TGTGCCAGCACCTCAATGGAGGGCTACGAGCAGTACTTC. It is translated as CASTSMEGYEQYF.

V usage is TRBV28 and J usage is TRBJ2-1, with D possibly being TRBD1 (6 bases). Per germline, CDR1 MDHEN and CDR2 SYDVKM. CDR3 length: 15 amino acids. Between the trimmed V and J ends, which lost 1 base and 4 bases, there was a span of 11 bases. CDR3 region: CASSLLGAPYNEQFF. The CDR3 region has the DNA TGTGCCAGCAGTTTATTGGGGGCCCCGTACAATGAGCAGTTCTTC.

CDR3 protein: CASSLGDRGVSQYF. CDR3 sequence (DNA): TGTGCCAGCAGCTTAGGGGACAGGGGGGTCAGCCAGTACTTC. The rearrangement uses TRBV7-9 and TRBJ2-7; 11 bases line up with TRBD1. V lost 1 base, J lost 10 bases, and 6 bases stayed unmatched. This CDR3 is built from 14 residues. CDR1 is SEHNR and CDR2 is FQNEAQ in the germline V gene (reference sequence).

The chain has TRBV4-1 and TRBJ1-2, with unresolved D. The CDR3 covers 14 residues. Germline-derived CDR1 and CDR2 are MGHRA and YSYEKL. Trimming took off 0 bases at V and 1 base at J, with 6 bases between the two ends. This CDR3 is CASSQDSLNYGYTF. CDR3 in DNA: TGCGCCAGCAGCCAAGACTCCCTTAACTATGGCTACACCTTC.

The chain combines TRBV28 with TRBJ2-7, with 10 bases that match TRBD2. The V and J ends lost 6 bases and 3 bases, in that order; junction bases with no gene match: 5. CDR3 length: 14 amino acids. Germline V gives CDR1 MDHEN, CDR2 SYDVKM. CDR3 coding DNA: TGTGCCAGCAGCTTTCTAGCGGGGGTCTACGAGCAGTACTTC. It specifies CASSFLAGVYEQYF.

This chain links TRBV7-9 with TRBJ2-5; TRBD2 agrees at 13 bases. The V gene's germline CDR1 is SEHNR and CDR2 FQNEAQ (reference sequence). This CDR3 region has 16 residues. Losses at the gene ends were 5 bases for V and 5 bases for J; bases not matched to a gene: 8. The CDR3 loop is CASSPRTSGRLETQYF. CDR3 DNA: TGTGCCAGCAGCCCCCGGACTAGCGGGAGATTGGAGACCCAGTACTTC.